The 9 T cell receptor beta chains below were found in one sample sequenced in a study of CD8+CD57+ T cells in acquired aplastic anemia. Previously, flow cytometry had revealed CD8+CD57+ cell expansion in the patients chosen for sequencing. Researchers used genomic DNA as the template to profile TCR beta VDJ and CDR3. TCRdb analysed the reads with MiXCR anew, one entry per CDR3 protein. This table has fewer than 200,000 distinct CDR3 sequences, around 50% appearing once. The sample comprised sorted CD4+, CD8+, or CD8+CD57+ T cells (not recorded which) from PBMCs. The receptors stem from a human donor with aplastic anemia.

To note about this clonotype: One end of the junction fails to match germline, which may point to a read error. V usage is TRBV10-3 and J usage is TRBJ2-5, with D possibly matching TRBD1 (6 bases). The germline V gene has CDR1 ENHRY and CDR2 SYGVKD. The CDR3 consists of 12 residues. The CDR3, as DNA: TGTGCCATCAGTGAGACACAGGGTACTGCCACCTTC. Protein: CAISETQGTATF.

V gene TRBV10-3 combines with J gene TRBJ2-5, with 8 bases that match TRBD1. J was trimmed by 0 bases and V by 5 bases; bases with no gene match: 2. Per the germline V gene, CDR1 is ENHRY and CDR2 is SYGVKD. The CDR3 sequence is 14 residues long. CDR3 in DNA: TGTGCCATCAGTATGACAGGGGACCAAGAGACCCAGTACTTC. It specifies CAISMTGDQETQYF.

In the case of this clonotype: Mismatch with germline at one junction end may stem from a read error. The chain couples TRBV6-1 to TRBJ1-3; D remains ambiguous. CDR3 length equals 14 residues. Germline values: CDR1 MNHNS, CDR2 SASEGT. CDR3 sequence (DNA): TGTGCCAGCAGTACGCCCGGCTCTGGAAGCACCATATATTTT. It yields the protein CASSTPGSGSTIYF.

This chain's CDR3 is CASSFSGGAYEQYF. CDR3 sequence (DNA): TGTGCCAGCAGCTTCAGCGGGGGAGCATACGAGCAGTACTTC. The genes are TRBV7-2 and TRBJ2-7, with 8 bases that match TRBD2. The junction had 5 bases not matched to a gene; V was cut back by 3 bases and J by 4 bases. The CDR3 spans 14 residues. Germline CDR1 reads SGHTA; CDR2 reads FQGNSA.

This sequence joins TRBV25-1 and TRBJ2-1, with 7 nucleotides matching TRBD1. CDR1 MGHDK and CDR2 SYGVNS come from the germline V gene. V lost 4 bases, J lost 0 bases, and 0 bases stayed unmatched. The CDR3 loop spans 14 amino acids. Here the CDR3 reads CASSGQGSYNEQFF. Here the CDR3 DNA reads TGTGCCAGCAGTGGACAGGGCTCCTACAATGAGCAGTTCTTC. Looking up the rest from reference TRBV25-1 and TRBJ2-1 gives the full variable domain: EADIYQTPRYLVIGTGKKITLECSQTMGHDKMYWYQQDPGMELHLIHYSYGVNSTEKGDLSSESTVSRIRTEHFPLTLESARPSHTSQYLCASSGQGSYNEQFFGPGTRLTVL.

This clonotype was counted at least ten times. The chain couples TRBV7-8 to TRBJ1-1; D uncertain. With 7 bases removed from V and 1 base from J, the gap between germline ends came to 10 bases. Germline CDR1 and CDR2: SGHVS and FQNEAQ. This CDR3 has 13 residues. The CDR3 DNA reads TGTGCCAGCAACTTCAAGGGGAACACTGAAGCTTTCTTT. Translation: CASNFKGNTEAFF.

The V gene is TRBV20-1, the J gene TRBJ1-2; TRBD1 matches 10 bases. Per germline, CDR1 DFQATT and CDR2 SNEGSKA (reference sequence). Trimming cost V 4 bases and J 1 base; bases outside gene matches: 6. The CDR3 consists of 15 residues. CDR3 bases: TGCAGTGCTAAGACAGGGGGCTGGTATAACTATGGCTACACCTTC. Translation: CSAKTGGWYNYGYTF.

The CDR3 sequence: CAISESMPNIGQPQHF. CDR3 DNA sequence: TGTGCCATCAGTGAGTCTATGCCCAATATCGGTCAGCCCCAGCATTTT. The chain links TRBV10-3 to TRBJ1-5; D call uncertain. This CDR3 contains 16 residues. The ends were cut back, 0 bases at V and 6 bases at J, with 15 bases in the middle. Germline-derived CDR1 and CDR2 are ENHRY and SYGVKD.

The chain uses TRBV15 and TRBJ2-3; possible D gene TRBD2, 7 bases. The CDR3 extends over 17 amino acids. Germline CDR1 and CDR2: LNHNV and YYDKDF (reference sequence). V was clipped by 8 bases and J by 2 bases, with 23 bases between them. CDR3 sequence: CATATSSAGAFTDTQYF. CDR3 bases: TGTGCCACCGCAACCTCGAGCGCGGGGGCCTTCACAGATACGCAGTATTTT.